One and the same sample provided the 18 T cell receptor beta chains below, sequenced in a study of T cell repertoires in cytomegalovirus infection. These receptors have no known antigen. TCRdb reprocessed the reads via MiXCR and lists one record per CDR3 protein. The sample includes about 51,000 distinct CDR3 sequences, about 18% of them seen just once. This material consisted of CD8+ T cells from cultured PBMCs, taken from culture after CMV antigen stimulation. The origin of the receptors is a human donor in good health (CMV status not recorded). Some clones in this sample may be carry-over from other donors' samples.

The V call is TRBV7-2, the J call TRBJ2-7; no reliable D call. Germline V CDR1 and CDR2: SGHTA, FQGNSA. The length of the CDR3 is 13 residues. Trimming took off 2 bases at V and 4 bases at J, with 9 bases between the two ends. The CDR3: CASSLWVGYEQYF. In nucleotides, the CDR3 is TGTGCCAGCAGCTTATGGGTGGGGTACGAGCAGTACTTC.

This sequence joins TRBV4-3 and TRBJ2-7; TRBD2 matches at 7 bases. This CDR3 has 16 residues. The germline V gene has CDR1 LGHNA and CDR2 YSLEER. The V segment lost 0 bases and the J segment 5 bases; nucleotides outside the gene matches: 10. For the CDR3, the DNA is TGCGCCAGCAGCCAAGATGTGGCTAGCGGTTTGGACGAGCAGTACTTC. It specifies CASSQDVASGLDEQYF.

V usage is TRBV7-2 and J usage is TRBJ2-3; D possibly corresponds to TRBD2 (6 bases). The germline V and J ends were trimmed by 5 bases and 5 bases, with 17 bases remaining between them. This CDR3 comprises 15 residues. CDR1 is SGHTA, CDR2 FQGNSA, per germline. This CDR3 is CASSLRTTGGDTQYF. For the CDR3, the DNA is TGTGCCAGCAGCCTCCGGACCACCGGGGGAGATACGCAGTATTTT.

The chain is built from TRBV7-9 and TRBJ2-3, with D unclear. V was pared by 6 bases and J by 2 bases, with 12 bases between. The CDR3 length is 14 residues. In germline, CDR1 is SEHNR, CDR2 FQNEAQ (reference sequence). CDR3 sequence reads: CASSRLGYTDTQYF. DNA for the CDR3: TGTGCCAGCAGTCGTCTGGGGTACACAGATACGCAGTATTTT.

This clonotype is termed medium-sized (0.01 to 0.1%). The J gene is TRBJ2-2, the V gene TRBV7-6, with D uncertain. This CDR3 is built from 14 residues. Per the germline V gene, CDR1 is SGHVS and CDR2 is FNYEAQ. The V end lost 3 bases, the J end lost 2 bases, and 7 bases lay between the germline ends. This CDR3 reads CASSLSGNTGELFF. CDR3 bases: TGTGCCAGCAGCTTGTCCGGTAACACCGGGGAGCTGTTTTTT.

This clonotype was detected a few times. The chain joins TRBV7-2 to TRBJ2-1, with 7 nucleotides matching TRBD2. This CDR3 region has 17 residues. Germline V gives CDR1 SGHTA, CDR2 FQGNSA. Trimming at V came to 2 bases and at J to 6 bases, leaving 13 bases not matched to a gene. The CDR3 region has the DNA TGTGCCAGCAGCTTAAACGGGGGGTCAAGGCTAAGCAATGAGCAGTTCTTC. This gives the protein CASSLNGGSRLSNEQFF.

This clonotype was seen more than once but under ten times. The V gene is TRBV11-2, the J gene TRBJ2-6; no reliable D call. CDR3 length: 16 residues. V shed 0 bases and J shed 4 bases, with 10 bases lying between them. Germline-derived CDR1 and CDR2 are SGHAT and FQNNGV. The CDR3 DNA follows: TGTGCCAGCAGCTTAGATGTAACGTCCGGGGCCAACGTCCTGACTTTC. Its translation: CASSLDVTSGANVLTF. The complete variable domain, with remaining parts taken from reference TRBV11-2 and TRBJ2-6, reads EAGVAQSPRYKIIEKRQSVAFWCNPISGHATLYWYQQILGQGPKLLIQFQNNGVVDDSQLPKDRFSAERLKGVDSTLKIQPAKLEDSAVYLCASSLDVTSGANVLTFGAGSRLTVL.

The sample holds a few counts of this clonotype. J is TRBJ1-4 and V is TRBV7-6; 9 bases are a match to TRBD1. The CDR3 has 14 amino acids. Germline trimming cut 5 bases from V and 5 bases from J; bases unmatched to any gene: 3. Germline V lookup: CDR1 SGHVS, CDR2 FNYEAQ. CDR3 coding DNA: TGTGCCAGCAGCACTGGGACAGGGAATGAAAAACTGTTTTTT. It yields the protein CASSTGTGNEKLFF.

This clonotype was seen a handful of times. The rearrangement uses TRBV6-5 and TRBJ2-7; D is perhaps TRBD1 (6 bases). CDR1 and CDR2 (germline): MNHEY, SVGAGI. Trimming stripped 0 bases from V and 6 bases from J, with 12 bases between. The CDR3 totals 14 residues. The CDR3 nucleotides are TGTGCCAGCAGTTACTCTGGGACACACCTCGAGCAGTACTTC. The encoded protein is CASSYSGTHLEQYF.

This clonotype came up a few times. The chain is built from TRBV11-3 and TRBJ2-2; the D gene is possibly TRBD2 (5 bases). The CDR3 runs 14 residues. The V and J ends lost 4 bases and 7 bases respectively, with 13 bases between them. Germline V gene lookup returns CDR1 SGHNT and CDR2 YENEEA. This chain's CDR3 is CASSWISEGGELFF. The CDR3 DNA reads as TGTGCCAGCAGCTGGATTAGCGAGGGCGGGGAGCTGTTTTTT.

This clonotype has more than one count but fewer than ten. The genes are TRBV27 and TRBJ2-1; 8 positions match TRBD2. The CDR3 extends over 16 amino acids. Per germline, CDR1 MNHEY and CDR2 SMNVEV (reference sequence). V lost 5 bases to trimming and J lost 5 bases; unmatched junction nucleotides: 11. CDR3 amino acids: CASSPLPGGPNNEQFF. The DNA of the CDR3 is TGTGCCAGCAGTCCACTCCCGGGGGGGCCGAACAATGAGCAGTTCTTC.

The V call is TRBV7-9, the J call TRBJ2-7; D is possibly TRBD1 or TRBD2 (6 bases each). V lost 5 bases, J lost 2 bases, and 16 bases lay in between. The germline gives CDR1 SEHNR, CDR2 FQNEAQ (reference sequence). This CDR3 contains 15 residues. The CDR3 loop reads CASSPRGEATYEQYF. The CDR3 region has the DNA TGTGCCAGCAGCCCTAGGGGGGAAGCCACCTACGAGCAGTACTTC.

CDR3 bases: TGTGCCAGCAGTTTGTGGACTAGCGGGACTAATGAGCAGTTCTTC. Translation gives CASSLWTSGTNEQFF. The genes are TRBV11-2 and TRBJ2-1, with TRBD2 matching over 12 bases. This CDR3 has 15 amino acids. The V gene's germline CDR1 is SGHAT and CDR2 FQNNGV. The junction had 7 bases not matched to a gene; V was cut back by 6 bases and J by 7 bases.

This clonotype appeared a single time. Because it lacks the conserved phenylalanine or tryptophan at the end, this CDR3 is likely a read error. The CDR3: CASSWSSNQPQHS. CDR3 sequence (DNA): TGTGCCAGCAGTTGGAGTAGCAATCAGCCCCAGCATTCT. The chain uses TRBV28 and TRBJ1-5; no firm D call. Trimming took off 4 bases at V and 0 bases at J, with 4 bases between the two ends. Germline CDR1 MDHEN, CDR2 SYDVKM. The CDR3 consists of 13 residues.

CDR3 loop: CASSREAAGGRAQHF. DNA for the CDR3: TGTGCCAGCAGCCGCGAGGCAGCCGGGGGACGGGCCCAGCATTTT. The chain employs TRBV7-8 and TRBJ1-5; the D gene is possibly TRBD1 (5 bases). The CDR3 is 15 amino acids. V dropped 5 bases and J dropped 11 bases, with 22 bases sitting between them. Germline loops: CDR1 SGHVS, CDR2 FQNEAQ.

This clonotype was seen repeatedly, ten times or more. V usage is TRBV7-2 and J usage is TRBJ1-5; D is perhaps TRBD1 (6 bases). This CDR3 contains 15 residues. Germline V gene sequence: CDR1 SGHTA, CDR2 FQGNSA. The ends were cut back, 3 bases at V and 1 base at J, with 10 bases in the middle. In nucleotides, the CDR3 is TGTGCCAGCAGCTTGGGAGGGGGGAGCAATCAGCCCCAGCATTTT. Amino acid sequence: CASSLGGGSNQPQHF.

V is TRBV7-8 and J is TRBJ2-6; D possibly corresponds to TRBD1 (6 bases). The CDR3 runs to 16 residues. Looked up from germline, CDR1 is SGHVS and CDR2 is FQNEAQ. Trimming took 4 bases from V and 2 from J, leaving 12 bases between them. CDR3 in amino acids: CASSWSPGAGANVLTF. CDR3 sequence (DNA): TGTGCCAGCAGCTGGAGTCCAGGGGCTGGGGCCAACGTCCTGACTTTC.

J is TRBJ1-1 and V is TRBV29-1; D not certain. CDR1 SQVTM and CDR2 ANQGSEA come from the germline V gene. V lost 3 bases, J lost 0 bases, and 8 bases lay in between. CDR3 length: 13 amino acids. CDR3 residues: CSVEEIMNTEAFF. For the CDR3, the DNA is TGCAGCGTTGAGGAGATTATGAACACTGAAGCTTTCTTT.